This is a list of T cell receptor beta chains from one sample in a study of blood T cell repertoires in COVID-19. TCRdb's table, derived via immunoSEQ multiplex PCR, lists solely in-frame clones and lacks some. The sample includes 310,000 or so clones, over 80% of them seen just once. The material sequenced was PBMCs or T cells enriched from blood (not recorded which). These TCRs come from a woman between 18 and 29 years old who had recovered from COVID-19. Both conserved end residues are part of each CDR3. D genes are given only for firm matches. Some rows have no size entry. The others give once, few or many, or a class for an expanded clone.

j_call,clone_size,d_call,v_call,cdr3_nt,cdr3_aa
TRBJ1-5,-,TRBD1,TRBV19,TGTGCCAGCACCTTGACAGGGGCGGATTATAGCAATCAGCCCCAGCATTTT,CASTLTGADYSNQPQHF
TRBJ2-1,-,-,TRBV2,TGTGCCAGCAGTGGGACGGGCGGGGCAGGGTACAATGAGCAGTTCTTC,CASSGTGGAGYNEQFF
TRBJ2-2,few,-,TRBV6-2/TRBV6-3,TGTGCCAGCAACCCCGGAGACTCCAGAACCGGGGAGCTGTTTTTT,CASNPGDSRTGELFF
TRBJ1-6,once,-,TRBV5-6,TGTGCCAGCAGCCCTTCTTCGGGTCGCTGGGCCCTCCACTTT,CASSPSSGRWALHF
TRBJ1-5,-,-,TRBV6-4,TGTGCCAGCAGTGAACAGCCCAATCAGCCCCAGCATTTT,CASSEQPNQPQHF
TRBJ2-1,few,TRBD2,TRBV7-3,TGTGCCAGCAGCCGCATGGGTCTAGCGGGAGATAATGAGCAGTTCTTC,CASSRMGLAGDNEQFF
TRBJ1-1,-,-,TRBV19,TGTGCCAGTAGTGTGCGGGGGGGGAACACTGAAGCTTTCTTT,CASSVRGGNTEAFF
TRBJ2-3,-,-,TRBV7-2,TGTGCCAGCAGCCCCTACAGAAAGTCTAGCACAGATACGCAGTATTTT,CASSPYRKSSTDTQYF
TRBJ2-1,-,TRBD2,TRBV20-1,TGCAGTGCTAGTCGTAGCGGGAGAGATCTCTCCTACAATGAGCAGTTCTTC,CSASRSGRDLSYNEQFF
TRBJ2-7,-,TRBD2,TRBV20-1,TGCAGTGCGGGAGGGAATAAGGGGCAGTACTTC,CSAGGNKGQYF
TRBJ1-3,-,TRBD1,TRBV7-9,TGTGCCAGCAGCTCTGGACAGGGAGATGGAAACACCATATATTTT,CASSSGQGDGNTIYF
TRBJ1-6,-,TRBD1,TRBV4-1,TGCGCCAGCAGCCAGGCAGGGGGCTTCTATAATTCACCCCTCCACTTT,CASSQAGGFYNSPLHF
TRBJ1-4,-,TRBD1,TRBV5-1,TGCGCCAGCAGCCCCAGGCTTCCGGGACAGGGAGAAAAACTGTTTTTT,CASSPRLPGQGEKLFF
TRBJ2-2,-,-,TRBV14,TGTGCCAGTGGGCAGGGTATGAACACCGGGGAGCTGTTTTTT,CASGQGMNTGELFF
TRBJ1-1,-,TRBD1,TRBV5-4,TGTGCCAGCCGACAGGGCAACACTGAAGCTTTCTTT,CASRQGNTEAFF
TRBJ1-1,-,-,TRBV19,TGTGCCAGTATTCAGGACACTGAAGCTTTCTTT,CASIQDTEAFF
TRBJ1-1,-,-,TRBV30,TGTGCCTGGAATACAGGGTTTGATACTGAAGCTTTCTTT,CAWNTGFDTEAFF
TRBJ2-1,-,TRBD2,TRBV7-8,TGTGCCAGCAGCTTTGGCCTAGCGGGAGGGCTTTCCTACAATGAGCAGTTCTTC,CASSFGLAGGLSYNEQFF
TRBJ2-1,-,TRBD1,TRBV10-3,TGTGCCATCAATCACAGGGGGCCTCTTCGTTCGGGTGAGCAGTTCTTC,CAINHRGPLRSGEQFF
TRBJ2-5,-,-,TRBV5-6,TGTGCCAGCAGCGAGGAGGGCCCGGGGGAGACCCAGTACTTC,CASSEEGPGETQYF
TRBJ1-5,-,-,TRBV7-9,TGTGCCAGCAGCTTAGATGGGCGAAAAGGGCCCCAGCATTTT,CASSLDGRKGPQHF
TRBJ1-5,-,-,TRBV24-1,TGTGCCACCAGTGACGGTTACCACGGTTATCAGCCCCAGCATTTT,CATSDGYHGYQPQHF
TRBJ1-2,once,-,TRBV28,TGTGCCAGCAGGGTTCCTCTACGGCGGAGGATGGATGGCTACACCTTC,CASRVPLRRRMDGYTF
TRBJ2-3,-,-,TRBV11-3,TGTGCCAGCAGCCCCCGGACTAGCACAGATACGCAGTATTTT,CASSPRTSTDTQYF
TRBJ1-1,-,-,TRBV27,TGTGCCAGCAAGACAGGATACACTGAAGCTTTCTTT,CASKTGYTEAFF
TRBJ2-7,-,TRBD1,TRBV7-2,TGTGCCAGCAGCCCCAGGGGGACATATTCTTCCTACGAGCAGTACTTC,CASSPRGTYSSYEQYF
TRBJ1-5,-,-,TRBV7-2,TGTGCCAGCAGGGCAACGAATAGCAATCAGCCCCAGCATTTT,CASRATNSNQPQHF
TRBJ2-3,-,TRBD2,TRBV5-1,TGCGCCAGCAGCTTTAGCGGGAGAGCCACAGATACGCAGTATTTT,CASSFSGRATDTQYF
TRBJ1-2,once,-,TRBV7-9,TGTGCCAGCAGCCCCCAGGCAGGGTATGGCTACACCTTC,CASSPQAGYGYTF
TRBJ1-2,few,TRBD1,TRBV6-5,TGTGCCAGCAGTATGAGGGGGCTCGACTATGGCTACACCTTC,CASSMRGLDYGYTF
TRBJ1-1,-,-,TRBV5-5,TGTGCCAGCAGCTTGGCGAAGGGGAGGGAATTCAACACTGAAGCTTTCTTT,CASSLAKGREFNTEAFF
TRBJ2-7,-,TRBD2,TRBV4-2,TGTGCCAGCAGCTCCCCTAGGGCTAGCGGGACCAACGAGCAGTACTTC,CASSSPRASGTNEQYF
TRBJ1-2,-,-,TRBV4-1,TGCGCCAGCAGCCAAGAGCTGCACAGGGAGACAGGCTACACCTTC,CASSQELHRETGYTF
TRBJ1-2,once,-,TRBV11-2,TGTGCCAGCAGCTTGCAGGGGCTAGGCTACACCTTC,CASSLQGLGYTF
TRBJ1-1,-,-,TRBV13,TGTGCCAGCAGCTCTATTCCCGGTGACAGCATGAACACTGAAGCTTTCTTT,CASSSIPGDSMNTEAFF
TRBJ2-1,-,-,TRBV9,TGTGCCAGCAGCGTAGAAGGGGGCTCCTACAATGAGCAGTTCTTC,CASSVEGGSYNEQFF
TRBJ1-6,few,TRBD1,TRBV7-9,TGTGCCAGCAGCTTACCCTCCGGGACAGGGAATTCACCCCTCCACTTT,CASSLPSGTGNSPLHF
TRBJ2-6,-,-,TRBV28,TGTGCCAGCAGTTTAAGGCGCTTTTTCCGGGATACTGCTCCTGGGGCCAACGTCCTGACTTTC,CASSLRRFFRDTAPGANVLTF
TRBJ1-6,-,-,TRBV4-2,TGTGCCAGCGCAGGGCAGGATTCACCCCTCCACTTT,CASAGQDSPLHF
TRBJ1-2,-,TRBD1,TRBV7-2,TGTGCCAGCAGCGTCGGACAGGCCTGGGGCTACACCTTC,CASSVGQAWGYTF
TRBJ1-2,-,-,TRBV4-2,TGTGCCAGCAGCCAAGATTACACGGGAAACTATGGCTACACCTTC,CASSQDYTGNYGYTF
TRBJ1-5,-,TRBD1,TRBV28,TGTGCCAGCAGTTCGCGGAGGGGGCGGGAAAATCAGCCCCAGCATTTT,CASSSRRGRENQPQHF
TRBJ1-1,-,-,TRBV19,TGTGCCAGTAGTATCAGTCTTCTGGGGGCAAGCGCTGAAGCTTTCTTT,CASSISLLGASAEAFF
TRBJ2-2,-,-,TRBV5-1,TGCGCCAGCGGAGGGGAAACCGGGGAGCTGTTTTTT,CASGGETGELFF
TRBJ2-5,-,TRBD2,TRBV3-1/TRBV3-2,TGTGCCAGCAGCCGTCTGCGAGCGGGGGGAGGAGAGACCCAGTACTTC,CASSRLRAGGGETQYF
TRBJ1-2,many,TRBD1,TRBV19,TGTGCCAGTAGCCACCCCGGACAGGCTATCTATGGCTACACCTTC,CASSHPGQAIYGYTF
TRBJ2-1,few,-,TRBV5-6,TGTGCCAGCAGCGGGAGTGAGGGAGCCAATGAGCAGTTCTTC,CASSGSEGANEQFF